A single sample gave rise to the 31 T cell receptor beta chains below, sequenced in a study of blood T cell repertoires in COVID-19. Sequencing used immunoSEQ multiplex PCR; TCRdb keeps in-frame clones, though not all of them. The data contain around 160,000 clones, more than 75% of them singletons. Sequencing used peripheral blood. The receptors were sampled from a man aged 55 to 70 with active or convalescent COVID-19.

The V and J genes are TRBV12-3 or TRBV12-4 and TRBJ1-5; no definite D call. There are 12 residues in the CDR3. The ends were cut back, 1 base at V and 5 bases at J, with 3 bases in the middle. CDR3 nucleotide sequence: TGTGCCAGCAGTTTAGGAGATCAGCCCCAGCATTTT. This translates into CASSLGDQPQHF.

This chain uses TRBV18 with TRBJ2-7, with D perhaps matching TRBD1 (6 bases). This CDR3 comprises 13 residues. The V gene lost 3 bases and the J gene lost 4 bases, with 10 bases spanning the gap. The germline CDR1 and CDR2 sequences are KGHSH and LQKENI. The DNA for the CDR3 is TGTGCCAGCTCACCCACGGACAGTTACGAGCAGTACTTC. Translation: CASSPTDSYEQYF.

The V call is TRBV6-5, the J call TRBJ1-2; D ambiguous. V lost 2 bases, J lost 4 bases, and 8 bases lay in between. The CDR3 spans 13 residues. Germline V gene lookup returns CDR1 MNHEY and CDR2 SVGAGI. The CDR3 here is CASSYAQSYGYTF. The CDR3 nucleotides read TGTGCCAGCAGTTACGCGCAATCCTATGGCTACACCTTC.

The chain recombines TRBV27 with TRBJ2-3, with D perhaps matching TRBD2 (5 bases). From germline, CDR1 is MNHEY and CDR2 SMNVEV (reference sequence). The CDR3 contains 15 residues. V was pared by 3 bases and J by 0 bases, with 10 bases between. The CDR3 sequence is CASSLASTSTDTQYF. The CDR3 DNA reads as TGTGCCAGCAGTTTGGCTAGCACCAGCACAGATACGCAGTATTTT.

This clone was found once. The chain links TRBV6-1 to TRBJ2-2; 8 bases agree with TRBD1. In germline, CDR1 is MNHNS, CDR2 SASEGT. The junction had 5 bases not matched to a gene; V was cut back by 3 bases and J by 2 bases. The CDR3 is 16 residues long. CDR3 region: CASSDGTGFNTGELFF. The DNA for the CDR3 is TGTGCCAGCAGTGATGGGACAGGATTCAACACCGGGGAGCTGTTTTTT.

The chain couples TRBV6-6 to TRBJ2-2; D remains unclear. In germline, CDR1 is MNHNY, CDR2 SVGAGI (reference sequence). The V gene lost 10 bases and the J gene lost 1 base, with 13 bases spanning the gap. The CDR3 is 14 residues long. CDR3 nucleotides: TGTGCCACCTCCCAGACTCGGAACACCGGGGAGCTGTTTTTT. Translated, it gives CATSQTRNTGELFF.

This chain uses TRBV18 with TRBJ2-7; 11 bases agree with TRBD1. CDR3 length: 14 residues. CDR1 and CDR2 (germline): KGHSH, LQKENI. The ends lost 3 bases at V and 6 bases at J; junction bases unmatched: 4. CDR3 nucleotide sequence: TGTGCCAGCTCACCGGACAGGGGGCGAAGCGAGCAGTACTTC. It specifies CASSPDRGRSEQYF.

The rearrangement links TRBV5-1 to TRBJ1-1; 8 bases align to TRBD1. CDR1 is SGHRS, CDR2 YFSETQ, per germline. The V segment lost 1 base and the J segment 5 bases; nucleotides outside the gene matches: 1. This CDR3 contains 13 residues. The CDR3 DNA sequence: TGCGCCAGCAGCTTGCAGGGGGCGACTGAAGCTTTCTTT. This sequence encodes CASSLQGATEAFF.

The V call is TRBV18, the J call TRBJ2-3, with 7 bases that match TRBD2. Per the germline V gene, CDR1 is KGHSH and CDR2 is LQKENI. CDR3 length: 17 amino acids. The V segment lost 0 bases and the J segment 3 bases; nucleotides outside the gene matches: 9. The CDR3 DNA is TGTGCCAGCTCACCACCTCGAGCGGGACCGAATACAGATACGCAGTATTTT. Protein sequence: CASSPPRAGPNTDTQYF.

CDR3 DNA sequence: TGTGCCAGCAGCTTAGGGGGAGGGGAGGGAGATACGCAGTATTTT. Amino acids: CASSLGGGEGDTQYF. V is TRBV11-2 and J is TRBJ2-3, with 7 bases matching TRBD2. CDR3 length: 15 residues. V trimming: 1 base; J trimming: 5 bases; junction bases outside the gene matches: 6. The germline CDR1 and CDR2 sequences are SGHAT and FQNNGV. The variable domain in full, completed from reference TRBV11-2 and TRBJ2-3, reads EAGVAQSPRYKIIEKRQSVAFWCNPISGHATLYWYQQILGQGPKLLIQFQNNGVVDDSQLPKDRFSAERLKGVDSTLKIQPAKLEDSAVYLCASSLGGGEGDTQYFGPGTRLTVL.

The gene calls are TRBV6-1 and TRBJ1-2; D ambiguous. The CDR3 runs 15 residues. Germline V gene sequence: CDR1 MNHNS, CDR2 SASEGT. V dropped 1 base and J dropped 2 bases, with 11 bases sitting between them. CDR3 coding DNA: TGTGCCAGCAGTGAAGGGGTCGAGCGAAACTATGGCTACACCTTC. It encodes CASSEGVERNYGYTF.

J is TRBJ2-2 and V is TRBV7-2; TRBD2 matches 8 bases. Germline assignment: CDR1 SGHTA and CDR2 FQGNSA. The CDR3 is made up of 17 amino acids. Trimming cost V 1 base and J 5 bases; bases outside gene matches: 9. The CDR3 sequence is CASSLDPGGPYTGELFF. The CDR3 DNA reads TGTGCCAGCAGCTTAGATCCGGGAGGGCCCTATACCGGGGAGCTGTTTTTT.

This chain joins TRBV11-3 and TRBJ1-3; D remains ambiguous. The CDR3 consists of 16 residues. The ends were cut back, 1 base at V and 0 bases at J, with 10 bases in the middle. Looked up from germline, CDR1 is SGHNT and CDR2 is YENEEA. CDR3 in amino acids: CASSLGGSHSGNTIYF. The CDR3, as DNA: TGTGCCAGCAGCTTAGGAGGGAGCCACTCTGGAAACACCATATATTTT. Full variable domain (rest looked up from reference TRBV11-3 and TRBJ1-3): EAGVVQSPRYKIIEKKQPVAFWCNPISGHNTLYWYLQNLGQGPELLIRYENEEAVDDSQLPKDRFSAERLKGVDSTLKIQPAELGDSAVYLCASSLGGSHSGNTIYFGEGSWLTVV.

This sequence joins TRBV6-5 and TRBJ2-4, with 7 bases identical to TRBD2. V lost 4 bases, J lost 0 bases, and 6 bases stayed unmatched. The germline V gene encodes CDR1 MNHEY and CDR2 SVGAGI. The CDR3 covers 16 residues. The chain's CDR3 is CASSWSSSGAKNIQYF. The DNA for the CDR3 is TGTGCCAGCAGTTGGTCATCTAGCGGAGCCAAAAACATTCAGTACTTC.

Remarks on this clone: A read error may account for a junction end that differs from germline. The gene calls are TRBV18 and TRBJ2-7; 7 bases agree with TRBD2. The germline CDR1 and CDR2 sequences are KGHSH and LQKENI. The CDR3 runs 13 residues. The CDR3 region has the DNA TGTGCCAGCTCCCAGAGTCTAGCGGCTGGAGTGGTCTTC. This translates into CASSQSLAAGVVF.

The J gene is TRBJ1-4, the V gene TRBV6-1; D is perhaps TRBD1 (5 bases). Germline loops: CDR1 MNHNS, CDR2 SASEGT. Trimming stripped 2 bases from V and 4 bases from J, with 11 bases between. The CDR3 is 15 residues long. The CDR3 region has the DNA TGTGCCAGCAGTGAATCTGGCGGGGGTAATGAAAAACTGTTTTTT. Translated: CASSESGGGNEKLFF.

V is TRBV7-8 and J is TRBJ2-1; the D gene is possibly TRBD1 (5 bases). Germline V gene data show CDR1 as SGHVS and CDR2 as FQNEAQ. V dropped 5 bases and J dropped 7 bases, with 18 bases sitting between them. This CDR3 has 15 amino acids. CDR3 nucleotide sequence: TGTGCCAGCAGCCCCCGAAGGGGTCTGAGGAATGAGCAGTTCTTC. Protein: CASSPRRGLRNEQFF.

The CDR3 here is CASSYGSGRELFF. The CDR3 DNA sequence: TGTGCCAGCAGTTACGGTAGCGGGAGGGAGCTGTTTTTT. The genes are TRBV6-5 and TRBJ2-2, with 8 bases matching TRBD2. CDR1 is MNHEY and CDR2 is SVGAGI in the germline V gene. The CDR3 is made up of 13 amino acids. V shed 2 bases and J 9 bases; nucleotides not matched to a gene: 2.

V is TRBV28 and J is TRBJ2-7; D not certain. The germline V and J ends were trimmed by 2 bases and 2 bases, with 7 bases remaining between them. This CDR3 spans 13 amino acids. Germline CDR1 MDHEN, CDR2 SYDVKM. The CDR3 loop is CASSLNIPYEQYF. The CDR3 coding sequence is TGTGCCAGCAGTTTAAACATACCCTACGAGCAGTACTTC.

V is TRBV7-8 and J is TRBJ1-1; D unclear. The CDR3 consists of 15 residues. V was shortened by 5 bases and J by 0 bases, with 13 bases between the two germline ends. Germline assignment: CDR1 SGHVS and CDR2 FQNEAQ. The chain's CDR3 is CASSPGSRVNTEAFF. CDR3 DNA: TGTGCCAGCAGCCCCGGGTCGCGGGTGAACACTGAAGCTTTCTTT.

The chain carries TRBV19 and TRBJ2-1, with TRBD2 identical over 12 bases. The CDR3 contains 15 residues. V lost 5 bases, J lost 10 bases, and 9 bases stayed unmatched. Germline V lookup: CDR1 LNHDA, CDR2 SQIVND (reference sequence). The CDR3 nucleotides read TGTGCCAGTAGTCCAAGACTAGCGGGAGTAGAGGAGCAGTTCTTC. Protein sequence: CASSPRLAGVEEQFF.

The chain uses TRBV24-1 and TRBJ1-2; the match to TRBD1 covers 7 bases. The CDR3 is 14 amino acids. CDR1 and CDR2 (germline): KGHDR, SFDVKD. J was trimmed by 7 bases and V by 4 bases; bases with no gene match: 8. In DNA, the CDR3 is TGTGCCACCAGTGACCTAACAGGGGATAGTGGCTACACCTTC. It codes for CATSDLTGDSGYTF.

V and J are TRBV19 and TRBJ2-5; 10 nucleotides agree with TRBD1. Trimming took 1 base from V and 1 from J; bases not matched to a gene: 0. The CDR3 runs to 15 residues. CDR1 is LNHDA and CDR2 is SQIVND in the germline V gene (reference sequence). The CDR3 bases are TGTGCCAGTAGTATAGGGACAGGGGGCCAAGAGACCCAGTACTTC. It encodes CASSIGTGGQETQYF.

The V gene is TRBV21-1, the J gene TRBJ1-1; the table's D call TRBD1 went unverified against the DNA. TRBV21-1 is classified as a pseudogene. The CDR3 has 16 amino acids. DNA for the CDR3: TGTGCCAGCAGCAACAGGGGGGTACTCTGTAGCACTGAAGCTTTCTTT. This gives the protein CASSNRGVLCSTEAFF.

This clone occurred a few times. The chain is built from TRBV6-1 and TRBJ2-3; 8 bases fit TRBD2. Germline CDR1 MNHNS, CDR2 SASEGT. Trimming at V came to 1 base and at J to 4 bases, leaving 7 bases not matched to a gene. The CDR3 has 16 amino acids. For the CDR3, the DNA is TGTGCCAGCAGTGAAGTTCCGGGGGGGCCCGCAGATACGCAGTATTTT. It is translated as CASSEVPGGPADTQYF.

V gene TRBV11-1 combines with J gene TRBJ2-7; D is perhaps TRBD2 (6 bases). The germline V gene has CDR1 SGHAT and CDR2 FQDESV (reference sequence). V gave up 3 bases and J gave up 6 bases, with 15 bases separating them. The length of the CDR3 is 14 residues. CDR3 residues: CASSFGQGAGEQYF. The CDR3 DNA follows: TGTGCCAGCAGCTTCGGGCAGGGAGCGGGCGAGCAGTACTTC.

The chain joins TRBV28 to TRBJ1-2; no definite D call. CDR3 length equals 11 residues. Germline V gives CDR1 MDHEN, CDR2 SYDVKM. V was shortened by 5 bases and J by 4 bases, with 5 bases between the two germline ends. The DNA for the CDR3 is TGTGCCAGCAGTATTCGCTATGGCTACACCTTC. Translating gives CASSIRYGYTF.

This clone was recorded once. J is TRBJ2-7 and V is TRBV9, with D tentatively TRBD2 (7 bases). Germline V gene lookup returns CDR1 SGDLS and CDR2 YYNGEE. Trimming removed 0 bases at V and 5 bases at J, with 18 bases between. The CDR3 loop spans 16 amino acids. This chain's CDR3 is CASSVGEGGRVNEQYF. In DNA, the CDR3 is TGTGCCAGCAGCGTAGGGGAGGGGGGACGCGTCAACGAGCAGTACTTC.

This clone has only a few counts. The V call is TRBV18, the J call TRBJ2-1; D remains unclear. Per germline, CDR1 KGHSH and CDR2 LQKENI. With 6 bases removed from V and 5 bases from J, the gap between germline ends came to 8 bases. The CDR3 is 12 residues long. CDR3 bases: TGTGCCAGCTCGCTAGATGACAATGAGCAGTTCTTC. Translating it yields CASSLDDNEQFF.

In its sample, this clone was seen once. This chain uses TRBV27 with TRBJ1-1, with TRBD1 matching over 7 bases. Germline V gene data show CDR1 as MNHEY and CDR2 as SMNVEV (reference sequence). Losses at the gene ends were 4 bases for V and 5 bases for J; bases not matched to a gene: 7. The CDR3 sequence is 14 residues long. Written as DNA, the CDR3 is TGTGCCAGCAGTTCCAGGACAGGTAAAACTGAAGCTTTCTTT. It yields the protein CASSSRTGKTEAFF.

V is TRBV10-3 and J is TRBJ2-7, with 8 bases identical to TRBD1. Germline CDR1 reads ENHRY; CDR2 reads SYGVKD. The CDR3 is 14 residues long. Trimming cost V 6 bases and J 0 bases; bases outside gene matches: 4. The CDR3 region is CAIRDRAFSYEQYF. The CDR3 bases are TGTGCCATCAGGGACAGGGCCTTCTCCTACGAGCAGTACTTC.